These 25 T cell receptor beta chains originate from one sample sequenced in a study of control samples from healthy donors and cancer patients (dated by TCRdb to 2020 to 2021). Library creation used the immunoSEQ multiplex PCR assay. Sourced from immuneACCESS, this table was stored by TCRdb with only in-frame sequences that have V and J called. A share of the clones is absent; for the studies checked, an unresolved V gene accounts for under half, and the remainder has no known explanation. Present in this sample are around 100,000 clones, approximately 90% of which were seen just once. The ten largest clonotypes hold approximately 15% of the sample. What was sequenced was blood. The receptors were gathered from a woman between 65 and 79 years old in good health.

V gene TRBV6-5 combines with J gene TRBJ2-1, with TRBD2 as a possible D gene (6 bases). This CDR3 contains 15 residues. Germline V gene data show CDR1 as MNHEY and CDR2 as SVGAGI. Trimming removed 5 bases from V and 14 bases from J, with 25 bases in between. CDR3 coding DNA: TGTGCCAGCAGTCAGATGGGACTTATGGACTTTGGGGAGTTCTTC. Residues: CASSQMGLMDFGEFF.

The chain couples TRBV7-3 to TRBJ2-3, with 7 bases matching TRBD1. The CDR3 runs to 15 residues. Germline trimming cut 6 bases from V and 2 bases from J; bases unmatched to any gene: 8. CDR1 is SGHTA, CDR2 FQGTGA, per germline. CDR3: CASRPSGGATDTQYF. DNA for the CDR3: TGTGCCAGCAGGCCCTCAGGGGGAGCCACAGATACGCAGTATTTT.

V usage is TRBV7-9 and J usage is TRBJ1-4; D call uncertain. The CDR3 has 13 amino acids. From germline, CDR1 is SEHNR and CDR2 FQNEAQ (reference sequence). Trimming cost V 3 bases and J 8 bases, with 10 bases left between them. The CDR3 nucleotides read TGTGCCAGCAGCTTTTCAGAAAGGGAAAAACTGTTTTTT. Protein sequence: CASSFSEREKLFF. Looking up the rest from reference TRBV7-9 and TRBJ1-4 gives the full variable domain: DTGVSQNPRHKITKRGQNVTFRCDPISEHNRLYWYRQTLGQGPEFLTYFQNEAQLEKSRLLSDRFSAERPKGSFSTLEIQRTEQGDSAMYLCASSFSEREKLFFGSGTQLSVL.

This chain uses TRBV7-2 with TRBJ2-7, with a possible D match to TRBD1 (6 bases). Germline V CDR1 and CDR2: SGHTA, FQGNSA. The CDR3 is 14 amino acids. Trimming stripped 5 bases from V and 7 bases from J, with 18 bases between. The CDR3 loop is CASSRTYTGWEQYF. DNA for the CDR3: TGTGCCAGCAGCCGGACCTATACAGGGTGGGAGCAGTACTTC.

The rearrangement uses TRBV7-9 and TRBJ1-5, with D uncertain. CDR3 length: 13 amino acids. Between the trimmed V and J ends, which lost 4 bases and 5 bases, there was a span of 9 bases. The germline V gene has CDR1 SEHNR and CDR2 FQNEAQ (reference sequence). CDR3 amino acids: CASSSGRDQPQHF. For the CDR3, the DNA is TGTGCCAGCAGCTCGGGGAGGGATCAGCCCCAGCATTTT.

The chain couples TRBV3-1 (or the pseudogene TRBV3-2) to TRBJ1-2; possible D gene TRBD1, 6 bases. Looked up from germline, CDR1 is LGHDT and CDR2 is YNNKEL (reference sequence). Between the trimmed V and J ends, which lost 2 bases and 4 bases, there was a span of 17 bases. The CDR3 has 16 amino acids. CDR3 protein: CASSQPTTGRGYGYTF. The CDR3 DNA sequence: TGTGCCAGCAGCCAACCGACGACAGGTCGGGGCTATGGCTACACCTTC.

The chain is built from TRBV7-9 and TRBJ1-3; D gene unclear. Trimming took 7 bases from V and 0 from J, leaving 16 bases between them. Germline V lookup: CDR1 SEHNR, CDR2 FQNEAQ (reference sequence). The CDR3 covers 16 residues. The CDR3 loop reads CASIPSSSSSGNTIYF. The CDR3 DNA reads TGTGCCAGCATCCCTTCGTCGTCCAGCTCTGGAAACACCATATATTTT.

This chain connects TRBV21-1 to TRBJ1-5; the table calls TRBD1, which could not be checked here. TRBV21-1 is given as a pseudogene. The length of the CDR3 is 19 residues. CDR3 bases: TGTGCCAGCAGTCTAGGTGATTGTCAGGGGATCAATTCGAATCAGCCCCAGCATTTT. Translating it yields CASSLGDCQGINSNQPQHF.

This chain uses TRBV11-2 with TRBJ1-4; TRBD1 matches 7 bases. V shed 4 bases and J 5 bases; nucleotides not matched to a gene: 7. The CDR3 length is 15 residues. The V gene's germline CDR1 is SGHAT and CDR2 FQNNGV. The CDR3 nucleotides read TGTGCCAGCAGCTCAGGGGGAGGGCCCAATGAAAAACTGTTTTTT. Its protein product is CASSSGGGPNEKLFF. Drawing the rest from reference TRBV11-2 and TRBJ1-4, the complete variable domain is EAGVAQSPRYKIIEKRQSVAFWCNPISGHATLYWYQQILGQGPKLLIQFQNNGVVDDSQLPKDRFSAERLKGVDSTLKIQPAKLEDSAVYLCASSSGGGPNEKLFFGSGTQLSVL.

This clone was observed once. The CDR3 reads CASSYGVLDNSPLHF. The CDR3, as DNA: TGTGCCAGCAGTTACGGGGTCTTAGATAATTCACCCCTCCACTTT. This chain links TRBV6-5 with TRBJ1-6; D ambiguous. The V gene's germline CDR1 is MNHEY and CDR2 SVGAGI. CDR3 size: 15 residues. Trimming cost V 2 bases and J 5 bases, with 10 bases left between them.

This chain links TRBV2 with TRBJ1-5; D is undetermined. Trimming took off 7 bases at V and 4 bases at J, with 11 bases between the two ends. Per germline, CDR1 SNHLY and CDR2 FYNNEI. The CDR3 is 13 amino acids. This CDR3 reads CASTVDGNQPQHF. The CDR3 nucleotides are TGTGCCAGCACCGTGGACGGAAATCAGCCCCAGCATTTT.

This chain links TRBV7-2 with TRBJ1-5; 8 bases fit TRBD1. Trimming cost V 4 bases and J 3 bases; bases outside gene matches: 2. CDR1 is SGHTA, CDR2 FQGNSA, per germline. The CDR3 contains 14 residues. CDR3 loop: CASSSQGANQPQHF. The DNA for the CDR3 is TGTGCCAGCAGCTCCCAGGGGGCCAATCAGCCCCAGCATTTT. Drawing the rest from reference TRBV7-2 and TRBJ1-5, the complete variable domain is GAGVSQSPSNKVTEKGKDVELRCDPISGHTALYWYRQSLGQGLEFLIYFQGNSAPDKSGLPSDRFSAERTGGSVSTLTIQRTQQEDSAVYLCASSSQGANQPQHFGDGTRLSIL.

The table lists this clone with a count of one. This chain connects TRBV7-2 to TRBJ2-3; 11 positions match TRBD2. The trim removed 1 base at V and 11 bases at J, leaving 8 bases unmatched. The CDR3 covers 15 residues. Per germline, CDR1 SGHTA and CDR2 FQGNSA. CDR3 sequence reads: CASSLDIAGGPWQYF. The CDR3 coding sequence is TGTGCCAGCAGCTTAGATATAGCGGGAGGGCCTTGGCAGTATTTT.

V usage is TRBV3-1 (or the pseudogene TRBV3-2) and J usage is TRBJ1-1, with 9 positions matching TRBD1. The ends lost 4 bases at V and 5 bases at J; junction bases unmatched: 8. This CDR3 region has 15 residues. Germline-derived CDR1 and CDR2 are LGHDT and YNNKEL (reference sequence). CDR3 in amino acids: CASSLGQGRGTEAFF. DNA for the CDR3: TGTGCCAGCAGCCTGGGACAGGGAAGAGGGACTGAAGCTTTCTTT.

CDR3 protein: CASSLSGGTGELFF. CDR3 sequence (DNA): TGTGCCAGCAGCTTGTCGGGGGGCACCGGGGAGCTGTTTTTT. The chain uses TRBV5-8 and TRBJ2-2; 7 bases line up with TRBD2. The CDR3 runs to 14 residues. J gave up 4 bases and V 1 base, and 1 base lay outside the gene matches. Germline V gene data show CDR1 as SGHTS and CDR2 as YDEGEE.

This chain links TRBV19 with TRBJ2-2; D unclear. CDR3 length equals 15 residues. The V end was cut by 7 bases, the J end by 3 bases, with 15 bases between. Germline CDR1 is LNHDA and CDR2 is SQIVND (reference sequence). The CDR3 reads CASKTKGSHTGELFF. The CDR3 DNA reads TGTGCCAGTAAAACAAAAGGTAGTCACACCGGGGAGCTGTTTTTT.

J is TRBJ2-7 and V is TRBV3-1 (or the pseudogene TRBV3-2); 12 bases are shared with TRBD2. This CDR3 has 14 amino acids. V lost 4 bases and J lost 7; bases outside the gene matches: 5. Germline-derived CDR1 and CDR2 are LGHDT and YNNKEL (reference sequence). CDR3 loop: CASSPQTSGGEQYF. The CDR3 nucleotides read TGTGCCAGCAGCCCCCAGACTAGCGGGGGTGAGCAGTACTTC.

This chain joins TRBV10-3 and TRBJ2-1, with TRBD2 matching 12 bases. CDR1 and CDR2 (germline): ENHRY, SYGVKD. The CDR3 consists of 14 residues. Unmatched junction bases numbered 4, after V lost 4 bases and J lost 9 bases. Here the CDR3 reads CAISGLAGGGEQFF. For the CDR3, the DNA is TGTGCCATCAGTGGTCTAGCGGGAGGGGGTGAGCAGTTCTTC.

The chain links TRBV7-2 to TRBJ1-3; no clear D. Per germline, CDR1 SGHTA and CDR2 FQGNSA. Trimming stripped 1 base from V and 10 bases from J, with 11 bases between. The CDR3 extends over 13 amino acids. Here the CDR3 reads CASSLEGLGTIYF. The CDR3 DNA sequence: TGTGCCAGCAGCTTAGAGGGCCTGGGGACCATATATTTT. Drawing the rest from reference TRBV7-2 and TRBJ1-3, the complete variable domain is GAGVSQSPSNKVTEKGKDVELRCDPISGHTALYWYRQSLGQGLEFLIYFQGNSAPDKSGLPSDRFSAERTGGSVSTLTIQRTQQEDSAVYLCASSLEGLGTIYFGEGSWLTVV.

This chain uses TRBV6-5 with TRBJ2-7; a possible D gene is TRBD1 (6 bases). This CDR3 comprises 14 residues. V was shortened by 6 bases and J by 3 bases, with 15 bases between the two germline ends. Germline assignment: CDR1 MNHEY and CDR2 SVGAGI. The CDR3 region is CASRPGHANYEQYF. DNA for the CDR3: TGTGCCAGCAGGCCGGGACATGCAAACTACGAGCAGTACTTC.

This clone is labeled medium-sized (0.01 to 0.1%). This chain links TRBV5-1 with TRBJ1-6; 7 nucleotides agree with TRBD1. The CDR3 sequence is 14 residues long. CDR1 SGHRS and CDR2 YFSETQ come from the germline V gene. Trimming cost V 4 bases and J 6 bases; bases outside gene matches: 4. This CDR3 is CASSVQGSNSPLHF. In DNA, the CDR3 is TGCGCCAGCAGCGTACAGGGGTCTAATTCACCCCTCCACTTT.

The chain carries TRBV19 and TRBJ1-1; 9 nucleotides match TRBD1. The CDR3 contains 15 residues. V dropped 7 bases and J dropped 4; count of bases not matched to a gene: 10. CDR1 is LNHDA, CDR2 SQIVND, per germline (reference sequence). The CDR3 DNA reads TGTGCCAGTAACCCCGGGACAGGGTCGACCACTGAAGCTTTCTTT. This sequence encodes CASNPGTGSTTEAFF.

The gene calls are TRBV29-1 and TRBJ1-2; TRBD1 matches 8 bases. Per the germline V gene, CDR1 is SQVTM and CDR2 is ANQGSEA. Germline trimming cut 7 bases from V and 4 bases from J; bases unmatched to any gene: 8. CDR3 length: 13 residues. The CDR3 here is CSASRGQGYGYTF. CDR3 nucleotides: TGCAGCGCATCCAGGGGGCAGGGCTATGGCTACACCTTC.

The rearrangement joins TRBV9 to TRBJ2-1; no clear D gene. V was clipped by 4 bases and J by 6 bases, with 14 bases between them. The CDR3 is 14 residues long. Germline V gene data show CDR1 as SGDLS and CDR2 as YYNGEE. The CDR3 spells CASSTQTPGNEQFF. CDR3 nucleotides: TGTGCCAGCAGCACTCAGACGCCAGGCAATGAGCAGTTCTTC.

The chain carries TRBV6-5 and TRBJ2-7; no clear D gene. CDR1 is MNHEY and CDR2 is SVGAGI in the germline V gene. Trimming shortened V by 11 bases and J by 0 bases, and 17 bases separated the two germline ends. This CDR3 comprises 14 residues. CDR3 nucleotides: TGTGCCTCTCACCCACGGGCGGACTCCTACGAGCAGTACTTC. It encodes CASHPRADSYEQYF.